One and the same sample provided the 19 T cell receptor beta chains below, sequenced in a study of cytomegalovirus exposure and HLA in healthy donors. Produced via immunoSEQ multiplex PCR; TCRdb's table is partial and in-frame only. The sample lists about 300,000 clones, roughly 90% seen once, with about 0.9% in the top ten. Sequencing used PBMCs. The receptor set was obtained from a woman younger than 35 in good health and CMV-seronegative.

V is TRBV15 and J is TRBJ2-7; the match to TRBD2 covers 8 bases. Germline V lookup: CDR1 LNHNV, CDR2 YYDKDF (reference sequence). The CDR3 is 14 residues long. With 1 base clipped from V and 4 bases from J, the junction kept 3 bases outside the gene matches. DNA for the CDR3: TGTGCCACCAGCAGAGCGGGGGGGCAATACGAGCAGTACTTC. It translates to CATSRAGGQYEQYF.

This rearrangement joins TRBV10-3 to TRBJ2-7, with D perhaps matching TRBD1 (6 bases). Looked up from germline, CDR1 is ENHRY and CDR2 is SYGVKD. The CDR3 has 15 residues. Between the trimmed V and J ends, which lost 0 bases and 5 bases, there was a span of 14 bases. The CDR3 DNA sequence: TGTGCCATCAGTGAGTCGAGGAACAGGGACCACGAGCAGTACTTC. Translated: CAISESRNRDHEQYF.

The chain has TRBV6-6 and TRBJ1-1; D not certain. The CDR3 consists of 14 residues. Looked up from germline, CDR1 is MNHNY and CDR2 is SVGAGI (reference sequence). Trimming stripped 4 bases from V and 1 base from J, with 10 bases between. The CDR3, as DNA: TGTGCCAGCAGTTCCCCTACTTCGAACACTGAAGCTTTCTTT. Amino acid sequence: CASSSPTSNTEAFF.

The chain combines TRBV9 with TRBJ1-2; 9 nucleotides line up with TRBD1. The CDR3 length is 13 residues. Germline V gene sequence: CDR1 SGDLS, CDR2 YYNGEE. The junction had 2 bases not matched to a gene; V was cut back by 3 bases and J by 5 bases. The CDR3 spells CASSGQGVYGYTF. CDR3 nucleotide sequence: TGTGCCAGCAGCGGACAGGGGGTTTATGGCTACACCTTC.

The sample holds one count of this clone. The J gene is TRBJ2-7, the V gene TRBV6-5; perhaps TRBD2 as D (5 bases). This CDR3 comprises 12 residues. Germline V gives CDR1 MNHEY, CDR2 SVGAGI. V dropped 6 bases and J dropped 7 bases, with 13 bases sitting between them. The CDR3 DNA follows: TGTGCCAGCAGAATAGAGAGCGGAGAGCAGTACTTC. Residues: CASRIESGEQYF.

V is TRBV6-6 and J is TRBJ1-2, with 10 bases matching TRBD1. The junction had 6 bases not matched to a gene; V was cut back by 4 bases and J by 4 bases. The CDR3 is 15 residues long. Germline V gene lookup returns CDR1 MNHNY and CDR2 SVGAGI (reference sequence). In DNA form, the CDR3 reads TGTGCCAGCAGTTTTGACAGGGGGCCCCTCTATGGCTACACCTTC. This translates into CASSFDRGPLYGYTF.

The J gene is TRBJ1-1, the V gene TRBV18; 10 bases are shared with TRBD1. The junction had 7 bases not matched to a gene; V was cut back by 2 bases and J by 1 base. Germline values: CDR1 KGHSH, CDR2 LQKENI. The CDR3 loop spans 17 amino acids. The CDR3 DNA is TGTGCCAGCTCACCAAAATGGACAGGGGGTGGGAACACTGAAGCTTTCTTT. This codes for CASSPKWTGGGNTEAFF. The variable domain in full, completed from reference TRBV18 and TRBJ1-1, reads NAGVMQNPRHLVRRRGQEARLRCSPMKGHSHVYWYRQLPEEGLKFMVYLQKENIIDESGMPKERFSAEFPKEGPSILRIQQVVRGDSAAYFCASSPKWTGGGNTEAFFGQGTRLTVV.

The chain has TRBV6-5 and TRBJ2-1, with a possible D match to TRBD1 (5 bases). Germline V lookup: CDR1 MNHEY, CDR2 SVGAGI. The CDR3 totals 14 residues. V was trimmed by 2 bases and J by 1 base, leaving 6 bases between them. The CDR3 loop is CASSYDRSYNEQFF. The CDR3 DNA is TGTGCCAGCAGTTACGACAGATCCTACAATGAGCAGTTCTTC.

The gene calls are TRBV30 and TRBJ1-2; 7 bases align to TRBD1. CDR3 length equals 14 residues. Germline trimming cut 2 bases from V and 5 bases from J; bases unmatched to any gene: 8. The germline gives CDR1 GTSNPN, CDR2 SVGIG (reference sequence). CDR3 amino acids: CAWSRRGRQYGYTF. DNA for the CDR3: TGTGCCTGGAGTAGGAGGGGGCGTCAATATGGCTACACCTTC.

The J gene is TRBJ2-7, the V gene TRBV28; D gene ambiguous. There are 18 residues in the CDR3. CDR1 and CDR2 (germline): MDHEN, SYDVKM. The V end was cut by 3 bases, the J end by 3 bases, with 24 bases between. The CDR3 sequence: CASSFFGGSLVSSYEQYF. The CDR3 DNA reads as TGTGCCAGCAGTTTCTTCGGTGGGTCGCTAGTCTCCAGCTACGAGCAGTACTTC.

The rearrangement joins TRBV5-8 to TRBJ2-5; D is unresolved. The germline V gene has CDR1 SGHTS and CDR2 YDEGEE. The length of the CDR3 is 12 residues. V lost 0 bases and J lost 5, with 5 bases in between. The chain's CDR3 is CASSLGSETQYF. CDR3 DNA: TGTGCCAGCAGCTTGGGTTCGGAGACCCAGTACTTC. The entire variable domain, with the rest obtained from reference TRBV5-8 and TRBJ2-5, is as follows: EAGVTQSPTHLIKTRGQQATLRCSPISGHTSVYWYQQALGLGLQFLLWYDEGEERNRGNFPPRFSGRQFPNYSSELNVNALELEDSALYLCASSLGSETQYFGPGTRLLVL.

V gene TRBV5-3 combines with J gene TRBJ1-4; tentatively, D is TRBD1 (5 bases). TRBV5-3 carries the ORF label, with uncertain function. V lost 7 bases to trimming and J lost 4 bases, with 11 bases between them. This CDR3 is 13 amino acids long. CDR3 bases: TGTGCCAGAGGGGGGGGTCATAATGAAAAACTGTTTTTT. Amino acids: CARGGGHNEKLFF.

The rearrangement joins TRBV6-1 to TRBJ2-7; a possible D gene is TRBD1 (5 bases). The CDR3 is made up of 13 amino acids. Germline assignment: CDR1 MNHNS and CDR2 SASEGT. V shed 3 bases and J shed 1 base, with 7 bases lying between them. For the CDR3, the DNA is TGTGCCAGCAGTGATCAGGGATCCTACGAGCAGTACTTC. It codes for CASSDQGSYEQYF.

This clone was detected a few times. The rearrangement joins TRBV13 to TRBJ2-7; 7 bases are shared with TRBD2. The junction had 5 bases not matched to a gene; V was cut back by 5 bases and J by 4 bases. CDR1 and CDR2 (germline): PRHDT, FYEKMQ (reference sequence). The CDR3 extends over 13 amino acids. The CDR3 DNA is TGTGCCAGCAGCCACGGGACTAATTACGAGCAGTACTTC. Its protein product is CASSHGTNYEQYF. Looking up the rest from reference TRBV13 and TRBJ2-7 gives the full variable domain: AAGVIQSPRHLIKEKRETATLKCYPIPRHDTVYWYQQGPGQDPQFLISFYEKMQSDKGSIPDRFSAQQFSDYHSELNMSSLELGDSALYFCASSHGTNYEQYFGPGTRLTVT.

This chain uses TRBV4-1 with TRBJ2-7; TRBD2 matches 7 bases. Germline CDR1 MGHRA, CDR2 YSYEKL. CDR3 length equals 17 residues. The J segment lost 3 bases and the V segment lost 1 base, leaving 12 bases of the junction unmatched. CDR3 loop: CASSQVPGGSRSYEQYF. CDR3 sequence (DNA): TGCGCCAGCAGCCAAGTACCTGGCGGGAGCAGAAGCTACGAGCAGTACTTC.

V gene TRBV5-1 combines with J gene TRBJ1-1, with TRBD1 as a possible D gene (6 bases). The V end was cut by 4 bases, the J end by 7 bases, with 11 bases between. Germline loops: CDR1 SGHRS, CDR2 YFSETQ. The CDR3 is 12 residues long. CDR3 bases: TGCGCCAGCAGCCGCGACAGGTATGAAGCTTTCTTT. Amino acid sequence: CASSRDRYEAFF.

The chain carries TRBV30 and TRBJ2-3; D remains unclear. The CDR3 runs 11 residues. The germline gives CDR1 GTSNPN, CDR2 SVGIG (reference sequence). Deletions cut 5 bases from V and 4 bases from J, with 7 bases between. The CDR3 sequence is CAWLTADTQYF. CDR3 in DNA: TGTGCCTGGCTGACTGCAGATACGCAGTATTTT.

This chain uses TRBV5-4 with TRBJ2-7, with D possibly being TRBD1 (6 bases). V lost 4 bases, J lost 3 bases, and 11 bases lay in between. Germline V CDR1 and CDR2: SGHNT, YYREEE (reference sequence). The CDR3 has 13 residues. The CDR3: CASSTTGYYEQYF. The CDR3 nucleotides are TGTGCCAGCAGCACAACAGGGTACTACGAGCAGTACTTC.

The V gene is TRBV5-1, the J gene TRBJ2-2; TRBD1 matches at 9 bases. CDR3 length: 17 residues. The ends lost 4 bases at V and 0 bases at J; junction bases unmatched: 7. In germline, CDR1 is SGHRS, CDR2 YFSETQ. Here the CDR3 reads CASSPYRQGANTGELFF. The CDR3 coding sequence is TGCGCCAGCAGCCCGTACAGACAGGGGGCGAACACCGGGGAGCTGTTTTTT.